This T cell receptor (beta chain) stems from a study of blood T cell repertoires in COVID-19. Study details: The analysed material was cDNA or gDNA that came from T cells, B-cell-depleted T cells, or PBMCs.

Sequencing was performed with immunoSEQ multiplex PCR; in TCRdb, only in-frame clones are kept and a portion is missing. Of approximately 150,000 clones in the sample, about nine tenths were seen once. Assignment of participants to cohorts was predicated upon participant-reported clinical history. Sequencing input: PBMCs or T cells enriched from blood (not recorded which). This clonotype was sampled from a woman aged 40 to 50 who had been exposed to COVID-19.

CDR3 loop: CASNAPGFEQYF. The CDR3 DNA reads TGTGCCAGCAATGCCCCGGGGTTCGAGCAGTACTTC. This sequence joins TRBV27 and TRBJ2-7; a possible D gene is TRBD2 (5 bases). The CDR3 runs to 12 residues. Germline-derived CDR1 and CDR2 are MNHEY and SMNVEV (reference sequence). Trimming stripped 7 bases from V and 6 bases from J, with 13 bases between.